One and the same sample provided the 28 T cell receptor beta chains below, sequenced in a study of spatial heterogeneity in lung cancer. Indicated time point: sample taken at primary tumor resection. Whole RNA was taken from tumor, nontumor lung or frozen PBMC; it was then sequenced unsorted. TCRdb re-called the 5' RACE reads through MiXCR, storing one row per CDR3 protein. The data show over 10,000 distinct CDR3 sequences, about 15% seen once. The starting material was PBMCs, obtained at surgery. These TCRs come from a male donor with early-stage non-small cell lung cancer.

J is TRBJ2-1 and V is TRBV20-1; TRBD2 matches at 7 bases. Germline V gene sequence: CDR1 DFQATT, CDR2 SNEGSKA (reference sequence). This CDR3 has 16 amino acids. The ends lost 0 bases at V and 9 bases at J; junction bases unmatched: 14. CDR3 DNA sequence: TGCAGTGCTAGAGATCTAGCTGGGAGGGCCTCTTCTGAGCAGTTCTTC. Translating gives CSARDLAGRASSEQFF.

This clonotype has more than one count but fewer than ten. The chain joins TRBV7-8 to TRBJ2-7; the D is unclear. This CDR3 has 12 amino acids. Germline loops: CDR1 SGHVS, CDR2 FQNEAQ. V shed 1 base and J shed 7 bases, with 8 bases lying between them. The DNA for the CDR3 is TGTGCCAGCAGCTTAGGGGGTCGGGAGCAGTACTTC. It is translated as CASSLGGREQYF.

This chain uses TRBV12-3 or TRBV12-4 with TRBJ2-3; 7 nucleotides line up with TRBD2. The length of the CDR3 is 13 residues. With V trimmed by 8 bases and J by 4 bases, 6 bases remained unmatched. CDR3 loop: CASRRESADTQYF. CDR3 in DNA: TGTGCCAGCCGGCGGGAGAGCGCAGATACGCAGTATTTT.

This clonotype was counted a few times. The V gene is TRBV19, the J gene TRBJ1-6; no clear D gene. The germline V gene has CDR1 LNHDA and CDR2 SQIVND (reference sequence). The CDR3 contains 14 residues. Trimming took 2 bases from V and 7 from J, leaving 9 bases between them. The CDR3 DNA follows: TGTGCCAGTAGTATAAACCTGCAAAATTCACCCCTCCACTTT. Translated: CASSINLQNSPLHF.

V usage is TRBV20-1 and J usage is TRBJ2-3; unclear D gene. This CDR3 region has 14 residues. Trimming took off 6 bases at V and 4 bases at J, with 17 bases between the two ends. The germline V gene encodes CDR1 DFQATT and CDR2 SNEGSKA (reference sequence). The CDR3 DNA follows: TGCAGTGCAACGGGCAGGTTAAACGCAGATACGCAGTATTTT. This encodes CSATGRLNADTQYF.

In this sample, this clonotype turned up a few times. This chain connects TRBV28 to TRBJ2-3, with TRBD1 matching over 8 bases. The CDR3 is 12 amino acids. V lost 4 bases to trimming and J lost 13 bases; unmatched junction nucleotides: 7. Germline CDR1 reads MDHEN; CDR2 reads SYDVKM. CDR3 DNA: TGTGCCAGCAGTTCCCCGACAGGGGCAGAGTATTTT. Amino acid sequence: CASSSPTGAEYF.

This clonotype was counted a few times. This chain joins TRBV10-1 and TRBJ1-1; D not certain. Trimming took 6 bases from V and 0 from J, leaving 8 bases between them. In germline, CDR1 is WNHNN, CDR2 SYGVQD (reference sequence). CDR3 length: 13 residues. The CDR3 is CASRSGMNTEAFF. The DNA for the CDR3 is TGCGCCAGCAGAAGTGGGATGAACACTGAAGCTTTCTTT.

The chain carries TRBV11-2 and TRBJ2-1; the match to TRBD2 covers 7 bases. CDR3 length equals 17 residues. V lost 5 bases, J lost 0 bases, and 10 bases stayed unmatched. Looked up from germline, CDR1 is SGHAT and CDR2 is FQNNGV. Here the CDR3 reads CASSKRGLAGSYNEQFF. In DNA form, the CDR3 reads TGTGCCAGCAGCAAGAGGGGATTAGCGGGCTCCTACAATGAGCAGTTCTTC.

The rearrangement links TRBV28 to TRBJ1-4; maybe TRBD1 (6 bases). Trimming stripped 8 bases from V and 8 bases from J, with 18 bases between. Looked up from germline, CDR1 is MDHEN and CDR2 is SYDVKM. The CDR3 loop spans 14 amino acids. CDR3 nucleotides: TGTGCCAGCTGGGGCTCGGGACAACAGGAAAAACTGTTTTTT. Its translation is CASWGSGQQEKLFF.

At least ten counts were recorded for this clonotype. The CDR3 DNA is TGTGCCACCAGTGTGGGACTAGCTCCTAGCACAGATACGCAGTATTTT. Protein product: CATSVGLAPSTDTQYF. The chain is built from TRBV24-1 and TRBJ2-3, with 9 nucleotides matching TRBD2. The V and J ends lost 5 bases and 0 bases, in that order; junction bases with no gene match: 5. CDR1 is KGHDR, CDR2 SFDVKD, per germline. The CDR3 consists of 16 residues.

V gene TRBV18 combines with J gene TRBJ2-1, with 7 bases matching TRBD2. Germline trimming cut 2 bases from V and 1 base from J; bases unmatched to any gene: 2. Germline CDR1 and CDR2: KGHSH and LQKENI. The CDR3 runs to 15 residues. The CDR3 protein is CASSPGRESYNEQFF. In DNA form, the CDR3 reads TGTGCCAGCTCACCAGGGCGGGAGTCCTACAATGAGCAGTTCTTC.

The chain carries TRBV6-2 or TRBV6-3 and TRBJ2-7; 10 bases fit TRBD2. With V trimmed by 6 bases and J by 3 bases, 11 bases remained unmatched. Germline CDR1 and CDR2: MNHEY and SVGEGT. The CDR3 extends over 16 amino acids. The CDR3, as DNA: TGTGCCAGCAGCCCCCACAGACTAGCGGGCTTCTACGAGCAGTACTTC. This codes for CASSPHRLAGFYEQYF.

The chain is built from TRBV12-3 or TRBV12-4 and TRBJ2-3; D is uncertain. This CDR3 contains 11 residues. Deletions cut 6 bases from V and 6 bases from J, with 7 bases between. The DNA for the CDR3 is TGTGCCAGCAGACTTTCGGATACGCAGTATTTT. Its translation: CASRLSDTQYF.

In this sample, this clonotype turned up a few times. The rearrangement uses TRBV12-3 or TRBV12-4 and TRBJ2-2; no clear D gene. V was clipped by 7 bases and J by 1 base, with 7 bases between them. CDR3 length: 13 amino acids. CDR3 in amino acids: CASIPRNTGELFF. The CDR3 DNA reads TGTGCCAGCATCCCCAGGAACACCGGGGAGCTGTTTTTT.

This clonotype was recorded a few times. The rearrangement uses TRBV5-5 and TRBJ2-6; tentative D call: TRBD1 (5 bases). Germline CDR1 is SGHKS and CDR2 is YYEKEE (reference sequence). With 0 bases removed from V and 2 bases from J, the gap between germline ends came to 6 bases. CDR3 size: 15 residues. For the CDR3, the DNA is TGTGCCAGCAGCTTGGGGGGCACTGGGGCCAACGTCCTGACTTTC. It specifies CASSLGGTGANVLTF.

This clonotype was picked up many times. Relative to the germline gene, one junction end is altered; a read error may explain this. The chain recombines TRBV11-2 with TRBJ2-1, with 8 bases identical to TRBD2. CDR3 length: 15 amino acids. Looked up from germline, CDR1 is SGHAT and CDR2 is FQNNGV. The CDR3 nucleotides are TGTGCCAGCAAGACGCTAGCGGGCTCCAACAATGAGCAGTTCTTC. Translating it yields CASKTLAGSNNEQFF.

This clonotype occurred many times. The chain has TRBV2 and TRBJ2-1, with D maybe TRBD1 (6 bases). The germline V gene has CDR1 SNHLY and CDR2 FYNNEI. The CDR3 has 15 residues. V was shortened by 3 bases and J by 7 bases, with 16 bases between the two germline ends. CDR3 DNA sequence: TGTGCCAGCAGTGACCGGACAGCAATCGATAATGAGCAGTTCTTC. Translated: CASSDRTAIDNEQFF.

This clonotype was seen only a few times. The rearrangement links TRBV5-1 to TRBJ2-7, with D possibly being TRBD1 (6 bases). Deletions cut 6 bases from V and 2 bases from J, with 15 bases between. The CDR3 totals 14 residues. The germline gives CDR1 SGHRS, CDR2 YFSETQ. CDR3 bases: TGCGCCAGCACCCTCGACAGGTCTACCTACGAGCAGTACTTC. Translated: CASTLDRSTYEQYF. The variable domain in full, with the rest retrieved from reference TRBV5-1 and TRBJ2-7, is KAGVTQTPRYLIKTRGQQVTLSCSPISGHRSVSWYQQTPGQGLQFLFEYFSETQRNKGNFPGRFSGRQFSNSRSEMNVSTLELGDSALYLCASTLDRSTYEQYFGPGTRLTVT.

Concerning this clonotype: Possible read error: a much larger clone is one base away. This sequence joins TRBV28 and TRBJ1-1, with D uncertain. CDR1 is MDHEN, CDR2 SYDVKM, per germline. The CDR3 consists of 13 residues. V shed 6 bases and J shed 6 bases, with 14 bases lying between them. Here the CDR3 reads CASRVGGWAEAFF. The CDR3 nucleotides read TGTGCCAGCAGAGTGGGTGGATGGGCTGAAGCTTTCTTT.

In this sample, this clonotype turned up many times. CDR3 sequence reads: CASSLGQLRKDEQYF. The CDR3 nucleotides read TGTGCCAGCAGCTTAGGACAGCTCCGCAAGGACGAGCAGTACTTC. This chain links TRBV7-2 with TRBJ2-7, with a tentative D call TRBD1 (5 bases). Germline CDR1 reads SGHTA; CDR2 reads FQGNSA. This CDR3 region has 15 residues. V was cut by 1 base and J by 5 bases, with 15 bases left in between.

Only a few counts were recorded for this clonotype. This chain joins TRBV28 and TRBJ1-2; D is unclear. The ends were cut back, 5 bases at V and 2 bases at J, with 9 bases in the middle. The CDR3 spans 13 residues. Germline V lookup: CDR1 MDHEN, CDR2 SYDVKM. As DNA, the CDR3 is TGTGCCAGCAGTGCAACAGTGAACTATGGCTACACCTTC. Encoded protein: CASSATVNYGYTF.

This clonotype was seen repeatedly, ten times or more. The rearrangement links TRBV7-8 to TRBJ2-1; 9 nucleotides match TRBD2. The CDR3 extends over 18 amino acids. V gave up 1 base and J gave up 0 bases; unmatched junction bases: 7. Germline assignment: CDR1 SGHVS and CDR2 FQNEAQ. The CDR3 DNA sequence: TGTGCCAGCAGCTTAGGACTAGCGGAGGGAAGCTCCTACAATGAGCAGTTCTTC. The encoded protein is CASSLGLAEGSSYNEQFF.

The chain carries TRBV6-6 and TRBJ2-1; 13 bases map to TRBD2. V gave up 6 bases and J gave up 2 bases; unmatched junction bases: 4. The germline CDR1 and CDR2 sequences are MNHNY and SVGAGI (reference sequence). The CDR3 loop spans 16 amino acids. CDR3 residues: CASRLGLAGTYNEQFF. The CDR3 nucleotides are TGTGCCAGCAGACTGGGACTAGCGGGGACCTACAATGAGCAGTTCTTC.

This clonotype was observed many times. The chain has TRBV20-1 and TRBJ1-5, with no clear D. The length of the CDR3 is 14 residues. V lost 6 bases and J 4 bases, leaving 16 bases between the germline ends. Germline V gives CDR1 DFQATT, CDR2 SNEGSKA (reference sequence). CDR3 bases: TGCAGTGCCACACTCGGCAGCATTAATCAGCCCCAGCATTTT. This codes for CSATLGSINQPQHF.

The table lists this clonotype with many counts. The chain recombines TRBV11-2 with TRBJ2-7; TRBD1 agrees at 7 bases. V lost 3 bases, J lost 2 bases, and 4 bases stayed unmatched. CDR1 is SGHAT and CDR2 is FQNNGV in the germline V gene. This CDR3 region has 14 residues. The CDR3 protein is CASSFTGTAYEQYF. The CDR3 coding sequence is TGTGCCAGCAGCTTTACCGGGACAGCCTACGAGCAGTACTTC.

Many counts were recorded for this clonotype. This chain connects TRBV7-9 to TRBJ2-1; perhaps TRBD2 as D (6 bases). The CDR3 runs to 16 residues. Germline assignment: CDR1 SEHNR and CDR2 FQNEAQ (reference sequence). Trimming removed 6 bases from V and 4 bases from J, with 19 bases in between. In DNA form, the CDR3 reads TGTGCCAGCAGTCGGGACTCCTCAGGGCTGTACAATGAGCAGTTCTTC. Translation gives CASSRDSSGLYNEQFF.

The chain has TRBV2 and TRBJ2-5; D perhaps matches TRBD1 (5 bases). The V and J ends lost 2 bases and 5 bases respectively, with 12 bases between them. Germline V lookup: CDR1 SNHLY, CDR2 FYNNEI. The CDR3 runs to 14 residues. The CDR3 DNA sequence: TGTGCCAGCAGTGAATCTCCAGGGTTGGAGACCCAGTACTTC. Translating gives CASSESPGLETQYF.

The rearrangement uses TRBV11-2 and TRBJ2-1; weak D call: TRBD2 (6 bases). With 4 bases removed from V and 7 bases from J, the gap between germline ends came to 11 bases. This CDR3 has 13 amino acids. Germline V lookup: CDR1 SGHAT, CDR2 FQNNGV. CDR3 protein: CASSSRESNEQFF. The CDR3 coding sequence is TGTGCCAGCAGCTCCCGGGAGTCGAATGAGCAGTTCTTC.